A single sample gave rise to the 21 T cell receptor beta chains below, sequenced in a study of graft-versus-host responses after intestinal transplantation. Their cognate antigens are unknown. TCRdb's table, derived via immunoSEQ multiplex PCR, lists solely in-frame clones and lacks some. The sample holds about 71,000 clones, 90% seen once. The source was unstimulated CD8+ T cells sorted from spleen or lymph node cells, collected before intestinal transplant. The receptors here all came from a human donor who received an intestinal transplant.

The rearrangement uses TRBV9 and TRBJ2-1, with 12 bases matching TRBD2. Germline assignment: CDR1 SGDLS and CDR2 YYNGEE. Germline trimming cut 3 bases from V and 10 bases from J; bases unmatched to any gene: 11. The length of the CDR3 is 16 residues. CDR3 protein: CASSARLAGDPREQFF. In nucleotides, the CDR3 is TGTGCCAGCAGCGCCCGACTAGCGGGGGACCCCAGGGAGCAGTTCTTC.

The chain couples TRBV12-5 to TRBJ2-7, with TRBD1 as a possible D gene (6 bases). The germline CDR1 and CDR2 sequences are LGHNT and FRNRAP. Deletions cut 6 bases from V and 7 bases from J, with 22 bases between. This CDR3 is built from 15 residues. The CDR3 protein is CASGEPRGIGVEQYF. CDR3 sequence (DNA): TGTGCTAGTGGGGAACCCAGGGGCATTGGGGTAGAGCAGTACTTC.

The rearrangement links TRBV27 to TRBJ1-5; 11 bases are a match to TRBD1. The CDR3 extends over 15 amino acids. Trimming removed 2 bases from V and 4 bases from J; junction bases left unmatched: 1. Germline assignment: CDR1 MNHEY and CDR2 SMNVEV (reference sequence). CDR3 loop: CASSLGTGGNQPQHF. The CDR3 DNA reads TGTGCCAGCAGTTTAGGGACAGGGGGAAATCAGCCCCAGCATTTT.

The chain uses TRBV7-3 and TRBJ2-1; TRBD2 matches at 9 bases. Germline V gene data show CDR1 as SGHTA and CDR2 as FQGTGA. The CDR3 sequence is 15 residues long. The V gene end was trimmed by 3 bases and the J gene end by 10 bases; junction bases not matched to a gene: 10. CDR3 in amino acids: CASSFYGGGAQEQFF. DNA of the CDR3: TGTGCCAGCAGCTTCTACGGCGGGGGGGCCCAGGAGCAGTTCTTC.

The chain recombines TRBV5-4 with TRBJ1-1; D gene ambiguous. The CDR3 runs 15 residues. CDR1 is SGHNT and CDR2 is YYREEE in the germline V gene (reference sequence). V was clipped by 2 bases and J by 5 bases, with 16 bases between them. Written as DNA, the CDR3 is TGTGCCAGCAGCTTCGGGTGGTCAGGAGGTACTGAAGCTTTCTTT. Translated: CASSFGWSGGTEAFF.

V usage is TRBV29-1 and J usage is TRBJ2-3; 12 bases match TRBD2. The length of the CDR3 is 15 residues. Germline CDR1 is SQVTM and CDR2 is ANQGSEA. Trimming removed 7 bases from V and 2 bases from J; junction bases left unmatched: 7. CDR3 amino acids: CSDLTSGGPTDTQYF. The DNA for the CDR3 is TGCAGCGACCTGACTAGCGGGGGCCCCACAGATACGCAGTATTTT.

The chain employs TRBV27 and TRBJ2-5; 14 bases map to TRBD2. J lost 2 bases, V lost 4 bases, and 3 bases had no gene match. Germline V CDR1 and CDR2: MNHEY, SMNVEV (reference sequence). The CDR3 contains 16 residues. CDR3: CASSSTSGGVQETQYF. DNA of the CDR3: TGTGCCAGCAGTTCGACTAGCGGGGGGGTACAAGAGACCCAGTACTTC.

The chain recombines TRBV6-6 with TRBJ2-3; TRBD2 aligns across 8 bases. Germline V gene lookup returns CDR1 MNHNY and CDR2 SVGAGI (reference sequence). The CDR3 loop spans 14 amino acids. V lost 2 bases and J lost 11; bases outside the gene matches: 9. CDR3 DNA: TGTGCCAGCAGTTACCTAATCGGGGGGGCCCAGCAGTATTTT. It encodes CASSYLIGGAQQYF.

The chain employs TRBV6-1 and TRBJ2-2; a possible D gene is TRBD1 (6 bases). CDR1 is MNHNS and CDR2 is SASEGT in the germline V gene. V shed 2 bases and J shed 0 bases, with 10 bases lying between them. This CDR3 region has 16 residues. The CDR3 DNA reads TGTGCCAGCAGTGAAATGGGGGCACCGAACACCGGGGAGCTGTTTTTT. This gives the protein CASSEMGAPNTGELFF.

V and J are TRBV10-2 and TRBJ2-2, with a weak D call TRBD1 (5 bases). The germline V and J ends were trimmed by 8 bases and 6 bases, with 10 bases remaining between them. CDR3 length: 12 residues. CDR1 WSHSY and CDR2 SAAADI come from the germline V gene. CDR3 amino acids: CASGAGPGELFF. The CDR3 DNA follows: TGCGCCAGCGGGGCCGGGCCCGGGGAGCTGTTTTTT.

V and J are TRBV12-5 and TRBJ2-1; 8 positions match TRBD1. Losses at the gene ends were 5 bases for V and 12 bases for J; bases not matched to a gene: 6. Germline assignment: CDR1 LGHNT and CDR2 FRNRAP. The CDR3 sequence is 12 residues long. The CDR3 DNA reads TGTGCTAGTGGTACACCCGGGACAGGGCAGTTCTTC. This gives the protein CASGTPGTGQFF.

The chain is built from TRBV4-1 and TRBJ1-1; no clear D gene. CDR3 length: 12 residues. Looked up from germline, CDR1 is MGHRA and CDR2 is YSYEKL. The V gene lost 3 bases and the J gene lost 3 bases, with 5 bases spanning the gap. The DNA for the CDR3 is TGCGCCAGCAGCCAGGAGTACACTGAAGCTTTCTTT. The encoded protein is CASSQEYTEAFF.

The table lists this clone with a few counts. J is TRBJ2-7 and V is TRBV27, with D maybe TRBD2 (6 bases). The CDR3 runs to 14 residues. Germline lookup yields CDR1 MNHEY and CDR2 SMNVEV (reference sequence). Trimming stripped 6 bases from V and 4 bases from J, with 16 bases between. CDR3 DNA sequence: TGTGCCAGCAGCGCCCGGGGGAACTTATACGAGCAGTACTTC. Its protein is CASSARGNLYEQYF.

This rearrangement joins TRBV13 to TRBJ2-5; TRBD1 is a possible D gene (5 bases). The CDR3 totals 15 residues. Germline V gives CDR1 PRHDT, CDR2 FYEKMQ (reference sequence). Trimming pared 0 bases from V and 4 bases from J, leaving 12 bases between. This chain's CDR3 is CASSLGGQGRETQYF. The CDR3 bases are TGTGCCAGCAGCTTAGGGGGGCAGGGTAGAGAGACCCAGTACTTC. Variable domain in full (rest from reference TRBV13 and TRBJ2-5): AAGVIQSPRHLIKEKRETATLKCYPIPRHDTVYWYQQGPGQDPQFLISFYEKMQSDKGSIPDRFSAQQFSDYHSELNMSSLELGDSALYFCASSLGGQGRETQYFGPGTRLLVL.

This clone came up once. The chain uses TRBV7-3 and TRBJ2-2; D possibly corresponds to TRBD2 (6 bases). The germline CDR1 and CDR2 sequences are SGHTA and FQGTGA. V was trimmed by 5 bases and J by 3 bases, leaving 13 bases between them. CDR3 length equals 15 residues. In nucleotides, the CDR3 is TGTGCCAGCAGCCCAGCTGGGGGGTACACCGGGGAGCTGTTTTTT. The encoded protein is CASSPAGGYTGELFF.

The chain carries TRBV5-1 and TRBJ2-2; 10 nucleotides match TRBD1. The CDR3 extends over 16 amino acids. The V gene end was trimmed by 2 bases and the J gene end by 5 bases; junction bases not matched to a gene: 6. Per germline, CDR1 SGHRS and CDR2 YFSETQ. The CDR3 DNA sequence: TGCGCCAGCAGCTTCCGGACAGGGGGTCGAACCGGGGAGCTGTTTTTT. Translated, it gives CASSFRTGGRTGELFF.

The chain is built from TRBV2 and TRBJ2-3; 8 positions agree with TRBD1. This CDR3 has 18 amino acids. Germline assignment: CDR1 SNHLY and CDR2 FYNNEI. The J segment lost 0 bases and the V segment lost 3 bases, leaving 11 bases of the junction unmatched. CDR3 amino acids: CASSDDRGPYSSTDTQYF. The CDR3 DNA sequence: TGTGCCAGCAGTGATGACAGGGGCCCTTACTCTAGCACAGATACGCAGTATTTT. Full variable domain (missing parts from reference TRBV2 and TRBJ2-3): EPEVTQTPSHQVTQMGQEVILRCVPISNHLYFYWYRQILGQKVEFLVSFYNNEISEKSEIFDDQFSVERPDGSNFTLKIRSTKLEDSAMYFCASSDDRGPYSSTDTQYFGPGTRLTVL.

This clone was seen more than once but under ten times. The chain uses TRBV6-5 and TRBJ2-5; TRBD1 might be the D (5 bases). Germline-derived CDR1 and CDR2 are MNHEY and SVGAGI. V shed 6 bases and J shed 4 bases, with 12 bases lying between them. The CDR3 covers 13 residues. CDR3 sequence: CASRLGVAETQYF. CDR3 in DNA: TGTGCCAGCAGGCTAGGGGTGGCAGAGACCCAGTACTTC.

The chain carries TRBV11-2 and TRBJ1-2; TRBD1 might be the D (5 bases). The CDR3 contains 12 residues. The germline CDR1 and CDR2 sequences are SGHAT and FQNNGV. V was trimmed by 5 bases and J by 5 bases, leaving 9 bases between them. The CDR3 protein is CASSPGSYGYTF. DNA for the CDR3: TGTGCCAGCAGCCCAGGGTCGTATGGCTACACCTTC.

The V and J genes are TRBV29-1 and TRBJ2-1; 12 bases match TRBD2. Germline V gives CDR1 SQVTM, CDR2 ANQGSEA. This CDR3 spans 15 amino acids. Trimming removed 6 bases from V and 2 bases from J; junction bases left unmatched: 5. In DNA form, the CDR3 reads TGCAGCGTCGCCACTAGCGGGGGGACCTACAATGAGCAGTTCTTC. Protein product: CSVATSGGTYNEQFF.

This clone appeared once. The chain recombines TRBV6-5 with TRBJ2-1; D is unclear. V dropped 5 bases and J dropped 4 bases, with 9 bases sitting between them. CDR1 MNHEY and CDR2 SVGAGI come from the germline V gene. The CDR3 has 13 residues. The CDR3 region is CASSNTVYNEQFF. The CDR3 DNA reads TGTGCCAGCAGTAACACAGTTTACAATGAGCAGTTCTTC.